These 10 T cell receptor beta chains share one sample of origin, sequenced in a study of sequential checkpoint blockade in melanoma. Treatment given: randomized to nivolumab then ipilimumab (arm A) or the reverse (arm B). Sequenced by immunoSEQ multiplex PCR; TCRdb stores in-frame clones only, minus some. The top ten clones hold about a third of a sample with 12,000 to 15,000 clones, approximately 78% of them seen once. This material consisted of CD8+ T cells sorted from blood (inferred from file names), taken from a patient given nivolumab and ipilimumab in sequence. The receptors derive from a human donor with melanoma.

This chain joins TRBV10-3 and TRBJ2-7; TRBD2 matches at 8 bases. The junction had 9 bases not matched to a gene; V was cut back by 7 bases and J by 4 bases. Per germline, CDR1 ENHRY and CDR2 SYGVKD. The CDR3 has 14 amino acids. CDR3 protein: CAIMESLAAYEQYF. The CDR3 DNA follows: TGTGCCATCATGGAGTCACTAGCGGCTTACGAGCAGTACTTC.

This clone is labeled as medium-sized. V usage is TRBV7-9 and J usage is TRBJ2-7, with 11 bases aligning to TRBD2. Looked up from germline, CDR1 is SEHNR and CDR2 is FQNEAQ (reference sequence). The junction had 4 bases not matched to a gene; V was cut back by 5 bases and J by 4 bases. The CDR3 has 14 amino acids. CDR3 amino acids: CASSPRTSGYEQYF. For the CDR3, the DNA is TGTGCCAGCAGCCCCCGGACTAGCGGGTACGAGCAGTACTTC.

The V call is TRBV4-2, the J call TRBJ2-5, with a possible D match to TRBD2 (5 bases). CDR1 and CDR2 (germline): LGHNA, YNFKEQ. Trimming pared 4 bases from V and 7 bases from J, leaving 16 bases between. The CDR3 spans 14 residues. The CDR3 DNA reads as TGTGCCAGCAGCCCCCGAGGAGGCAGTTGGACCCAGTACTTC. Translation: CASSPRGGSWTQYF.

This clone has a single count. The V call is TRBV6-1, the J call TRBJ2-5; no firm D call. Trimming took 3 bases from V and 4 from J, leaving 6 bases between them. The CDR3 runs to 12 residues. CDR1 is MNHNS, CDR2 SASEGT, per germline. CDR3 nucleotides: TGTGCCAGCAGTGATAAGCCAGAGACCCAGTACTTC. Translation gives CASSDKPETQYF.

The rearrangement links TRBV7-9 to TRBJ2-1; 9 nucleotides align to TRBD1. This CDR3 is built from 16 residues. Germline lookup yields CDR1 SEHNR and CDR2 FQNEAQ (reference sequence). The J segment lost 7 bases and the V segment lost 5 bases, leaving 12 bases of the junction unmatched. Here the CDR3 reads CASSPRDRAVENEQFF. The DNA of the CDR3 is TGTGCCAGCAGCCCACGGGACAGGGCGGTTGAAAATGAGCAGTTCTTC. The variable domain in full, completed from reference TRBV7-9 and TRBJ2-1, reads DTGVSQNPRHKITKRGQNVTFRCDPISEHNRLYWYRQTLGQGPEFLTYFQNEAQLEKSRLLSDRFSAERPKGSFSTLEIQRTEQGDSAMYLCASSPRDRAVENEQFFGPGTRLTVL.

The chain is built from TRBV5-6 and TRBJ2-7; TRBD1 matches at 8 bases. The CDR3 consists of 13 residues. CDR1 is SGHDT and CDR2 is YYEEEE in the germline V gene. V lost 3 bases, J lost 6 bases, and 5 bases stayed unmatched. CDR3 sequence (DNA): TGTGCCAGCAGCTCAGAAGGGACAGGCGAGCAGTACTTC. It yields the protein CASSSEGTGEQYF.

This clone has just a few counts. The chain recombines TRBV13 with TRBJ2-2, with 14 bases lining up with TRBD2. This CDR3 contains 17 residues. CDR1 and CDR2 from the germline V gene are PRHDT and FYEKMQ (reference sequence). V was clipped by 5 bases and J by 5 bases; unmatched bases: 7. The CDR3 reads CASSQSGLAGGTGELFF. In nucleotides, the CDR3 is TGTGCCAGCAGCCAATCTGGACTAGCGGGAGGTACCGGGGAGCTGTTTTTT.

This chain connects TRBV30 to TRBJ2-7; 7 bases are a match to TRBD1. From germline, CDR1 is GTSNPN and CDR2 SVGIG (reference sequence). V was pared by 2 bases and J by 2 bases, with 3 bases of the junction left unmatched. CDR3 length: 13 amino acids. The CDR3 nucleotides read TGTGCCTGGAGTCCCGGGACAGCCTACGAGCAGTACTTC. As protein: CAWSPGTAYEQYF.

About this clone: At one end the junction does not follow the germline gene, possibly because of a read error. The chain employs TRBV7-3 and TRBJ2-1, with 11 bases lining up with TRBD2. This CDR3 is built from 15 residues. Germline V CDR1 and CDR2: SGHTA, FQGTGA. The chain's CDR3 is CAGSLGTSGYNEQFF. The CDR3 nucleotides are TGTGCCGGCAGCCTCGGGACTAGCGGTTACAATGAGCAGTTCTTC.

This clone was seen only a few times. The CDR3 is CASSLGGPGTTYEQYF. The CDR3 DNA is TGTGCCAGCAGCTTAGGGGGCCCAGGAACCACGTACGAGCAGTACTTC. The V call is TRBV7-9, the J call TRBJ2-7; the D gene is possibly TRBD1 (5 bases). The CDR3 consists of 16 residues. V lost 1 base to trimming and J lost 4 bases, with 17 bases between them. In germline, CDR1 is SEHNR, CDR2 FQNEAQ (reference sequence).